The rows below give T cell receptor beta chains drawn from one sample of a study of blood T cell repertoires in COVID-19. The data were produced by immunoSEQ multiplex PCR, yet TCRdb's version contains in-frame clones alone and is incomplete. This sample has 62,000 or so clones, with just over 85% found just once. Input material: peripheral blood. The receptor source for this set is a woman aged 55-70 years with acute or convalescent COVID-19. Each CDR3 is given with its conserved first and last residue. D genes are given only for firm matches. Clone size is not always given. Where it is, it says once, few, many or a class for expanded clones.

TRBJ2-3,TRBV7-8,TRBD2,-,CASSLGLAGTDTQYF,TGTGCCAGCAGCTTAGGACTAGCGGGCACAGATACGCAGTATTTT
TRBJ2-7,TRBV5-4,-,many,CASSLGTDTYEQYF,TGTGCCAGCAGCTTGGGGACAGATACCTACGAGCAGTACTTC
TRBJ2-1,TRBV6-5,TRBD1,-,CASSPDRFSYNEQFF,TGTGCCAGCAGCCCGGACAGGTTCTCCTACAATGAGCAGTTCTTC
TRBJ1-6,TRBV7-9,TRBD1,-,CASSLVRGGNSPLHF,TGTGCCAGCAGCTTAGTAAGAGGGGGCAATTCACCCCTCCACTTT
TRBJ1-1,TRBV19,TRBD1,-,CASSISPGQGHVEAFF,TGTGCCAGTAGTATCTCCCCGGGACAGGGGCATGTTGAAGCTTTCTTT
TRBJ2-5,TRBV5-1,-,-,CASSLVGGQETQYF,TGCGCCAGCAGCTTGGTCGGGGGCCAAGAGACCCAGTACTTC
TRBJ1-1,TRBV11-2,-,-,CASSYNPGQVLSMNTEAFF,TGTGCCAGCAGCTATAACCCGGGACAAGTCCTGAGTATGAACACTGAAGCTTTCTTT
TRBJ1-2,TRBV11-2,-,-,CASSQNIYGYTF,TGTGCCAGCAGCCAAAACATCTATGGCTACACCTTC
TRBJ2-7,TRBV14,-,-,CASSQDAGRVYEQYF,TGTGCCAGCAGCCAAGATGCGGGCAGAGTTTACGAGCAGTACTTC
TRBJ2-7,TRBV6-5,-,once,CASSEYEQYF,TGTGCCAGCTCGGAGTACGAGCAGTACTTC
TRBJ2-7,TRBV30,-,once,CAWGRSSYEQYF,TGTGCCTGGGGTAGGAGCTCCTACGAGCAGTACTTC
TRBJ2-1,TRBV10-3,TRBD2,-,CAIRSTSGRSLSYNEQFF,TGTGCCATCCGATCGACTAGCGGGAGAAGCCTCTCCTACAATGAGCAGTTCTTC
TRBJ2-7,TRBV24-1,-,-,CATSNSPGEQYF,TGTGCCACCAGCAATTCGCCCGGCGAGCAGTACTTC
TRBJ1-5,TRBV12-3/TRBV12-4,-,-,CASRDRENQPQHF,TGTGCCAGCAGGGACAGAGAAAATCAGCCCCAGCATTTT
TRBJ2-7,TRBV5-1,-,-,CASRPSGGSYEQYF,TGCGCCAGCAGGCCGTCCGGGGGCTCCTACGAGCAGTACTTC
TRBJ2-6,TRBV4-1,-,-,CASSQEALRDAGANVLTF,TGCGCCAGCAGCCAAGAAGCCCTGCGTGATGCTGGGGCCAACGTCCTGACTTTC
TRBJ2-7,TRBV10-1,-,-,CASSDAGPGDEQYF,TGCGCCAGCAGTGATGCAGGGCCAGGGGACGAGCAGTACTTC
TRBJ1-4,TRBV29-1,-,-,CSVYPGLPGEKLFF,TGCAGCGTCTATCCGGGACTCCCGGGTGAAAAACTGTTTTTT
TRBJ1-2,TRBV19,TRBD1,-,CASSMGTGGTAGYTF,TGTGCCAGTAGTATGGGGACAGGGGGGACCGCTGGCTACACCTTC
TRBJ1-6,TRBV28,TRBD1,few,CASSATGTGSQALHF,TGTGCCAGCAGTGCCACCGGGACAGGGTCTCAGGCCCTCCACTTT
TRBJ1-5,TRBV20-1,-,-,CSASGGTRNQPQHF,TGCAGTGCTAGTGGTGGCACCCGCAATCAGCCCCAGCATTTT
TRBJ2-7,TRBV11-3,-,-,CASSNREGEQYF,TGTGCCAGCAGCAACAGGGAAGGAGAGCAGTACTTC